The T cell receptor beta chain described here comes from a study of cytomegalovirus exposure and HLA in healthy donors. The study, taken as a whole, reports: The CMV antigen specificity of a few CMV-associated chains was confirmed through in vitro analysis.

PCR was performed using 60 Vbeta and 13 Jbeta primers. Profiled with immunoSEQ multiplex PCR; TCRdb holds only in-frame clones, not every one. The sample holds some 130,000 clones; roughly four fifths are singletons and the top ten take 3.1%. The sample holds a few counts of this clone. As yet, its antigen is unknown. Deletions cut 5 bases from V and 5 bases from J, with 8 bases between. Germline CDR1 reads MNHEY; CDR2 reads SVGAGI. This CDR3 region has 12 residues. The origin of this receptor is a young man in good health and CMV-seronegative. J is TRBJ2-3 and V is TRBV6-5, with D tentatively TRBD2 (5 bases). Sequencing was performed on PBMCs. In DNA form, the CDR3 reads TGTGCCAGCAGTAAAGAGGGAGATACGCAGTATTTT. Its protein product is CASSKEGDTQYF.